This T cell receptor beta chain is drawn from a study of blood T cell repertoires in COVID-19. Whole-study context: Material from acute and convalescent COVID-19 was sourced from the United States, Italy and Spain. In each case, the material was cDNA or gDNA derived from T cells, B-cell-depleted T cells, or PBMCs.

The CDR3 runs 10 residues. V lost 7 bases, J lost 6 bases, and 7 bases lay in between. Germline assignment: CDR1 SNHLY and CDR2 FYNNEI. Clones were read by immunoSEQ multiplex PCR, and TCRdb kept only the in-frame ones, dropping some. The table has 200,000 to 300,000 clones, approximately 89% seen once. All enrollees were about 18 to 89 years old and from 20 to 30 US areas. Participant reports of clinical history set cohort assignment. The chain carries TRBV2 and TRBJ2-7; possible D gene TRBD2, 5 bases. This sequence was found in a woman in her thirties or forties with acute COVID-19. The specimen was PBMCs or T cells enriched from blood (not recorded which). The CDR3 DNA reads as TGTGCCAGCACACGGGGCGAGCAGTACTTC. Translating it yields CASTRGEQYF.